This TCR beta chain stems from a study of identical twins. A universal primer site came from template switching; cDNA carried unique molecular identifiers. TCRdb re-called the 5' RACE reads through MiXCR, storing one row per CDR3 protein. The table lists 1.5 million to 2 million distinct CDR3 sequences, more than 30% of them singletons. The CDR3 sequence is 17 residues long. Healthy Caucasians made up all donors. General study results and limits: Conclusions leaned on cross-sectional statistical analysis and did not track the same donors over time. Out-of-frame alpha sequences shared between twins exhibited an excess of low generation probability.

Note on this clonotype: Antigen unknown.

The material sequenced was cord blood. This sequence joins TRBV21-1 and TRBJ1-6. TRBV21-1 is a recognized pseudogene. The sequence was obtained from a newborn girl in good health. The CDR3: CASSKLTGSSHNSPLHF. CDR3 nucleotides: TGTGCCAGCAGCAAATTGACAGGCAGCTCCCATAATTCACCCCTCCACTTT.